Included here is one T cell receptor beta chain sequence, with context. This clonotype has ten or more counts. Its specific antigen is unknown. Base qualities are not recorded, but no much larger clone differs from it by a single base. For repertoire sequencing, the TCR beta CDR3 regions were amplified from RNA transcripts. A first-round RT-PCR used HTBI primers with the Qiagen OneStep RT-PCR kit, followed by a second-round multiplex PCR, size selection and purification. Libraries were sequenced paired-end with 100 bp reads on an Illumina HiSeq2000. Under the source paper's analysis protocol: SOAPnuke was used to process the reads, throwing out any read that had adapters, had uncalled bases, had a mean Phred below 15, or lacked an exact constant-primer or identifier match. COPE v1.2.5 was used to merge the high-quality paired reads. Clonotypes were defined as unique nucleotide sequences and were aligned to IMGT TRB V, D and J references using MiTCR v1.1. The analysis was limited to V-J combinations with a frequency above 0.0001, which together covered 99.2% of repertoires. For each V-J combination, a TCR clonal expansion and chaos score was defined as the ratio of F50 clonal expansion to chaos observed in the TCRdist matrix. Welch's t-statistics and random forest were used to reduce features to approximately 13 V-J combinations, which were fed into a naive Bayes classifier. The Morisita-Horn index was used to measure how similar the thyroid and blood repertoires were. Starting from the raw public reads, TCRdb applied fastp trimming at Q25, assembled clones with MiXCR and retained in-frame beta chains. When rows share a CDR3 protein, they turn into one entry using the most common DNA and genes. The authors' filters were not applied to this entry. Within this sample are under 350,000 distinct CDR3 sequences, with roughly 15% of them counted one time only. The leading ten clones occupy approximately 13% of the sample.

This record comes from a study of Graves' ophthalmopathy and Graves' hyperthyroidism listed by TCRdb under 2018. Regarding the complete study: Peripheral blood was collected before any treatment was given, at the time of initial diagnosis. TCR beta repertoire signatures were used to distinguish Graves' ophthalmopathy from Graves' hyperthyroidism and to predict progression to ophthalmopathy. In total, over 130 blood samples were TCR-sequenced: 40 to 45 ophthalmopathy, 75 hyperthyroidism and some 17 hyperthyroidism-to-ophthalmopathy patients. A discovery set of more than 90 patients (43 ophthalmopathy, just over 55 stable hyperthyroidism) was enrolled to explore V-J signatures distinguishing ophthalmopathy from hyperthyroidism. An independent validation cohort comprised 18 to 20 hyperthyroidism patients and some 16 patients who later progressed from hyperthyroidism to ophthalmopathy. In about six hyperthyroidism patients, T-cell repertoires of thyroid tissue and blood were compared. Following sampling, methimazole starting at 30 mg daily was administered to hyperthyroidism patients, and high-dose intravenous methylprednisolone was administered to ophthalmopathy patients. Results the study describes overall, beyond this receptor: Sample size was not statistically predetermined, and group allocation was not concealed from the investigators. Most expanded thyroid clonotypes with a frequency above 0.001 also appeared in blood, which suggests that blood repertoires may reflect the immune response in the thyroid. In cross-validation, the 13-signature model distinguished ophthalmopathy from stable hyperthyroidism with around 90% sensitivity and 81% to 82% specificity, while in the test set the corresponding values were about 80% and 75%. In validation, the model predicted ophthalmopathy progression with 70.59% sensitivity and 72% to 80% specificity; approximately 12 predicted patients were CT-confirmed with GO in a median of around 6.5 months.

Patients with ophthalmopathy had moderately to severely active disease, with a Clinical Activity Score of 3 or more, a NOSPECS grade of 4 or more, and a disease duration of less than 3 months. Patients with other autoimmune diseases, uncontrolled infections, pregnancy or lactation were excluded from the study. Clinical symptoms, serum thyroxine, TRAb, thyroid ultrasound and orbital computed tomography were used for diagnosis. Using Ficoll-Paque density gradient centrifugation, PBMCs were isolated from about 9.2 ml of fresh peripheral blood. Total RNA was extracted with Trizol reagent and quality-checked on an Agilent 2100 Bioanalyzer. From its cysteine to its phenylalanine, the CDR3 spans 16 amino acids. Only the CDR3 part of the read is kept: 48 bases, read in frame from the first base. Taken from the germline V gene, the CDR1 and CDR2 loops are SGHVS and FQNEAQ. Ends trimmed: V by 6 bases, J by 4 bases; bases unmatched to a gene: 9.

This TCR came from an adult man with Graves' ophthalmopathy. The V gene is TRBV7-8 and the J gene is TRBJ1-6; 7 nucleotides in the junction match TRBD1. Sequences were obtained from peripheral blood. For the CDR3, the sequence is CASRRDSRMYNSPLHF. At the DNA level, the sequence is TGTGCCAGCAGACGGGACAGTAGAATGTATAATTCACCCCTCCACTTT.